This TCR beta chain comes out of a study of neurological immune-mediated disorders. As for the cDNA, it was generated by 5'RACE with 10-nucleotide random UMIs. One entry per CDR3 protein results from TCRdb running MiXCR on the 5' RACE reads. This table has 26,000 or so distinct CDR3 sequences, around 10% appearing once. Study-level findings and limits: There were no CDR3 amino acid sequences shared by expanded clones across subjects, a result suggesting private repertoires in all groups.

This clonotype has ten or more counts. Antigen specificity is unknown. The CDR3 is made up of 16 amino acids. Trimming cost V 1 base and J 0 bases; bases outside gene matches: 4. Input material: PBMCs. The chain carries TRBV12-3 or TRBV12-4 and TRBJ1-1, with 8 bases matching TRBD1. This clonotype was obtained from a man aged 60-69 years in good health. The CDR3: CASSLEGTGVNTEAFF. Here the CDR3 DNA reads TGTGCCAGCAGTTTAGAAGGGACAGGTGTGAACACTGAAGCTTTCTTT.